The 27 T cell receptor beta chains reported below all come from one sample, sequenced in a study of cytomegalovirus exposure and HLA in healthy donors. The PCR was carried out with 60 Vbeta primers and 13 Jbeta primers. Assay used: immunoSEQ multiplex PCR; TCRdb lists only in-frame clones, some missing. Its table lists 70,000 to 75,000 clones. The sequenced sample was PBMCs. These receptors were taken from a female donor in good health and CMV-seropositive.

This rearrangement joins TRBV5-6 to TRBJ1-2; tentatively, D is TRBD1 (5 bases). The CDR3 contains 15 residues. The germline V and J ends were trimmed by 0 bases and 1 base, with 10 bases remaining between them. CDR1 is SGHDT, CDR2 YYEEEE, per germline. CDR3 residues: CASSLGGRNNYGYTF. The CDR3 DNA follows: TGTGCCAGCAGCTTGGGGGGCAGGAATAACTATGGCTACACCTTC.

This chain links TRBV6-6 with TRBJ2-7; 10 positions agree with TRBD2. Germline V lookup: CDR1 MNHNY, CDR2 SVGAGI (reference sequence). The J segment lost 5 bases and the V segment lost 6 bases, leaving 10 bases of the junction unmatched. The CDR3 spans 15 residues. The CDR3 loop reads CASSQGWLAGDEQYF. The DNA for the CDR3 is TGTGCCAGCAGCCAGGGTTGGCTAGCGGGAGACGAGCAGTACTTC.

The rearrangement joins TRBV5-6 to TRBJ1-5; D is unresolved. Germline values: CDR1 SGHDT, CDR2 YYEEEE. Trimming took off 4 bases at V and 7 bases at J, with 12 bases between the two ends. This CDR3 spans 13 amino acids. The CDR3 nucleotides are TGTGCCAGCAGCCGCAGGCCTTGGCAGCCCCAGCATTTT. Its translation: CASSRRPWQPQHF.

The chain uses TRBV29-1 and TRBJ2-6; 10 nucleotides line up with TRBD2. The CDR3 consists of 17 residues. Germline CDR1 is SQVTM and CDR2 is ANQGSEA. Trimming took 6 bases from V and 1 from J; bases not matched to a gene: 9. The CDR3 DNA reads as TGCAGCGTCCTACTTAGCGGGAGGTCATCTGGGGCCAACGTCCTGACTTTC. This codes for CSVLLSGRSSGANVLTF.

The chain is built from TRBV2 and TRBJ1-2; TRBD1 aligns across 7 bases. Germline V gene sequence: CDR1 SNHLY, CDR2 FYNNEI. This CDR3 spans 14 amino acids. The V segment lost 0 bases and the J segment 5 bases; nucleotides outside the gene matches: 3. CDR3 loop: CASSEAGQIYGYTF. The DNA for the CDR3 is TGTGCCAGCAGTGAAGCGGGACAGATTTATGGCTACACCTTC.

This sequence joins TRBV19 and TRBJ1-5, with D unclear. CDR3 length: 15 amino acids. V lost 1 base, J lost 0 bases, and 7 bases lay in between. The germline V gene has CDR1 LNHDA and CDR2 SQIVND (reference sequence). In DNA, the CDR3 is TGTGCCAGTAGTATAGTGGGAGATAGCAATCAGCCCCAGCATTTT. Amino acids: CASSIVGDSNQPQHF.

As concerns this clone: The junction departs from the called germline gene at one end, perhaps through a read error. V gene TRBV5-1 combines with J gene TRBJ2-1; possible D gene TRBD1, 5 bases. Germline loops: CDR1 SGHRS, CDR2 YFSETQ. The CDR3 extends over 12 amino acids. The CDR3 here is CASGAGYYEQFF. The CDR3 nucleotides are TGCGCCAGCGGGGCCGGCTACTATGAGCAGTTCTTC. Full variable domain (rest looked up from reference TRBV5-1 and TRBJ2-1): KAGVTQTPRYLIKTRGQQVTLSCSPISGHRSVSWYQQTPGQGLQFLFEYFSETQRNKGNFPGRFSGRQFSNSRSEMNVSTLELGDSALYLCASGAGYYEQFFGPGTRLTVL.

This chain connects TRBV7-8 to TRBJ1-6, with TRBD1 matching over 7 bases. V lost 1 base to trimming and J lost 0 bases; unmatched junction nucleotides: 0. The CDR3 has 16 amino acids. Germline CDR1 reads SGHVS; CDR2 reads FQNEAQ. Here the CDR3 reads CASSLGQGSYNSPLHF. The CDR3 bases are TGTGCCAGCAGCTTAGGACAGGGCTCCTATAATTCACCCCTCCACTTT.

J is TRBJ2-1 and V is TRBV18, with 8 bases fitting TRBD1. Per the germline V gene, CDR1 is KGHSH and CDR2 is LQKENI. J was trimmed by 8 bases and V by 2 bases; bases with no gene match: 2. The CDR3 sequence is 13 residues long. The CDR3 sequence: CASSPGQGYEQFF. The CDR3 nucleotides read TGTGCCAGCTCACCAGGACAGGGCTATGAGCAGTTCTTC.

The chain is built from TRBV2 and TRBJ2-2, with D possibly TRBD1 on 5 matching bases. The CDR3 has 15 amino acids. The germline gives CDR1 SNHLY, CDR2 FYNNEI. Trimming removed 5 bases from V and 6 bases from J, with 16 bases in between. CDR3 sequence reads: CASSRQGNSPGELFF. The CDR3 nucleotides read TGTGCCAGCAGTCGGCAGGGTAATTCCCCCGGGGAGCTGTTTTTT.

The rearrangement links TRBV4-2 to TRBJ2-7; perhaps TRBD2 as D (5 bases). V dropped 4 bases and J dropped 0 bases, with 7 bases sitting between them. Germline V CDR1 and CDR2: LGHNA, YNFKEQ. The length of the CDR3 is 13 residues. The DNA for the CDR3 is TGTGCCAGCAGCCGTAGCGACTCCTACGAGCAGTACTTC. It specifies CASSRSDSYEQYF.

J is TRBJ1-1 and V is TRBV18; D gene unclear. Germline V gene sequence: CDR1 KGHSH, CDR2 LQKENI. Trimming left V 3 bases short and J 7 bases short, with 6 bases between. This CDR3 contains 11 residues. The CDR3 reads CASSPGSEAFF. CDR3 bases: TGTGCCAGCTCACCGGGGAGTGAAGCTTTCTTT. The full variable domain, with the rest looked up from reference TRBV18 and TRBJ1-1, is NAGVMQNPRHLVRRRGQEARLRCSPMKGHSHVYWYRQLPEEGLKFMVYLQKENIIDESGMPKERFSAEFPKEGPSILRIQQVVRGDSAAYFCASSPGSEAFFGQGTRLTVV.

This chain links TRBV11-2 with TRBJ2-3; 7 bases line up with TRBD2. This CDR3 has 14 residues. The germline gives CDR1 SGHAT, CDR2 FQNNGV. V lost 4 bases to trimming and J lost 2 bases; unmatched junction nucleotides: 3. As DNA, the CDR3 is TGTGCCAGCAGCTCTAGCGGATTCACAGATACGCAGTATTTT. Translating it yields CASSSSGFTDTQYF. Filled out from reference TRBV11-2 and TRBJ2-3, the complete variable domain reads EAGVAQSPRYKIIEKRQSVAFWCNPISGHATLYWYQQILGQGPKLLIQFQNNGVVDDSQLPKDRFSAERLKGVDSTLKIQPAKLEDSAVYLCASSSSGFTDTQYFGPGTRLTVL.

The genes are TRBV6-5 and TRBJ2-7; TRBD1 matches at 7 bases. The CDR3 totals 13 residues. V lost 6 bases, J lost 3 bases, and 5 bases stayed unmatched. Germline loops: CDR1 MNHEY, CDR2 SVGAGI. CDR3 sequence: CASRTGTDYEQYF. The CDR3 DNA reads TGTGCCAGCAGAACCGGGACAGACTACGAGCAGTACTTC.

The chain carries TRBV6-5 and TRBJ1-1, with no clear D. CDR3 length: 13 amino acids. Per germline, CDR1 MNHEY and CDR2 SVGAGI. V lost 6 bases, J lost 1 base, and 9 bases lay in between. As DNA, the CDR3 is TGTGCCAGCAGGGAGGGTCGGAACACTGAAGCTTTCTTT. Its protein is CASREGRNTEAFF.

The chain joins TRBV18 to TRBJ2-3, with D tentatively TRBD2 (5 bases). V lost 3 bases to trimming and J lost 5 bases, with 9 bases between them. From germline, CDR1 is KGHSH and CDR2 LQKENI. There are 13 residues in the CDR3. CDR3 nucleotide sequence: TGTGCCAGCTCACCCCGGGAAGAAGATACGCAGTATTTT. Protein: CASSPREEDTQYF.

The chain uses TRBV2 and TRBJ1-5, with 7 nucleotides matching TRBD1. The V segment lost 4 bases and the J segment 4 bases; nucleotides outside the gene matches: 4. The CDR3 is 14 amino acids. The V gene's germline CDR1 is SNHLY and CDR2 FYNNEI. The CDR3 coding sequence is TGTGCCAGCAGTGGACAGGGATTAAATCAGCCCCAGCATTTT. The encoded protein is CASSGQGLNQPQHF. Full variable domain (missing parts from reference TRBV2 and TRBJ1-5): EPEVTQTPSHQVTQMGQEVILRCVPISNHLYFYWYRQILGQKVEFLVSFYNNEISEKSEIFDDQFSVERPDGSNFTLKIRSTKLEDSAMYFCASSGQGLNQPQHFGDGTRLSIL.

This rearrangement joins TRBV19 to TRBJ1-1; possible D gene TRBD1, 5 bases. Looked up from germline, CDR1 is LNHDA and CDR2 is SQIVND (reference sequence). V was cut by 6 bases and J by 3 bases, with 23 bases left in between. CDR3 length: 17 residues. CDR3 in amino acids: CASSSPPTGGWDTEAFF. CDR3 sequence (DNA): TGTGCCAGTAGCTCCCCTCCGACGGGGGGTTGGGACACTGAAGCTTTCTTT.

The chain uses TRBV5-1 and TRBJ2-2; the D gene is possibly TRBD2 (7 bases). This CDR3 contains 17 residues. V was shortened by 4 bases and J by 3 bases, with 19 bases between the two germline ends. From germline, CDR1 is SGHRS and CDR2 YFSETQ. CDR3 residues: CASSGGGGALHTGELFF. CDR3 coding DNA: TGCGCCAGCAGCGGGGGAGGGGGGGCCCTCCACACCGGGGAGCTGTTTTTT.

The chain employs TRBV19 and TRBJ1-4, with TRBD1 matching over 11 bases. Trimming cost V 6 bases and J 12 bases; bases outside gene matches: 18. The CDR3 totals 17 residues. The germline V gene encodes CDR1 LNHDA and CDR2 SQIVND (reference sequence). DNA for the CDR3: TGTGCCAGTAGGGGACCGGGACAGGGGGTACCTAATGAGGAACTGTTTTTT. Its translation is CASRGPGQGVPNEELFF.

This CDR3 reads CASSIGPRVGRTEAFF. CDR3 sequence (DNA): TGTGCCAGTAGTATAGGTCCCAGGGTCGGTAGAACTGAAGCTTTCTTT. The chain uses TRBV19 and TRBJ1-1; D might be TRBD1 (5 bases). Germline V gene lookup returns CDR1 LNHDA and CDR2 SQIVND (reference sequence). The CDR3 covers 16 residues. V lost 1 base, J lost 5 bases, and 17 bases lay in between.

The rearrangement links TRBV6-5 to TRBJ2-7, with 8 positions matching TRBD1. V trimming: 7 bases; J trimming: 3 bases; junction bases outside the gene matches: 8. Germline-derived CDR1 and CDR2 are MNHEY and SVGAGI. The length of the CDR3 is 14 residues. In nucleotides, the CDR3 is TGTGCCAGCAAACACGACAGGGGAATCTACGAGCAGTACTTC. Translated, it gives CASKHDRGIYEQYF.

The chain links TRBV27 to TRBJ1-5; tentative D call: TRBD1 (5 bases). Germline CDR1 reads MNHEY; CDR2 reads SMNVEV (reference sequence). CDR3 length: 15 amino acids. V lost 3 bases and J lost 0, with 9 bases in between. CDR3 nucleotide sequence: TGTGCCAGCAGTTTCGACAGTCTTAGCAATCAGCCCCAGCATTTT. It translates to CASSFDSLSNQPQHF.

This rearrangement joins TRBV5-1 to TRBJ1-5; the D gene is possibly TRBD1 (6 bases). CDR3 length equals 14 residues. CDR1 is SGHRS and CDR2 is YFSETQ in the germline V gene. V shed 5 bases and J shed 5 bases, with 14 bases lying between them. This CDR3 reads CASSPDEGDQPQHF. Written as DNA, the CDR3 is TGCGCCAGCAGTCCTGACGAGGGGGATCAGCCCCAGCATTTT.

The rearrangement joins TRBV27 to TRBJ2-1, with 12 bases that match TRBD2. Germline V gene data show CDR1 as MNHEY and CDR2 as SMNVEV (reference sequence). J was trimmed by 8 bases and V by 6 bases; bases with no gene match: 11. CDR3 length equals 16 residues. This chain's CDR3 is CASRRLAGVVFYEQFF. CDR3 nucleotides: TGTGCCAGCAGGAGACTAGCGGGAGTGGTTTTTTATGAGCAGTTCTTC.

V usage is TRBV6-5 and J usage is TRBJ2-7; maybe TRBD2 (5 bases). V was shortened by 0 bases and J by 5 bases, with 11 bases between the two germline ends. Germline V gene sequence: CDR1 MNHEY, CDR2 SVGAGI. The CDR3 covers 14 residues. The CDR3 loop reads CASSYSLARNEQYF. The CDR3 nucleotides read TGTGCCAGCAGTTACTCGCTAGCAAGGAACGAGCAGTACTTC.

This sequence joins TRBV9 and TRBJ2-3; 9 nucleotides match TRBD2. Trimming took 4 bases from V and 6 from J; bases not matched to a gene: 3. The CDR3 loop spans 13 amino acids. Germline V CDR1 and CDR2: SGDLS, YYNGEE. CDR3 nucleotides: TGTGCCAGCAGCAGCACTAGCGGGGATACGCAGTATTTT. Translation: CASSSTSGDTQYF.